Listed below are T cell receptor beta chains from one sample, sequenced in a study of shared clonotypes between healthy human individuals. The table came from immunoSEQ multiplex PCR; TCRdb's copy has only in-frame clones and leaves some out. Counted here are some 2,100,000 clones, roughly 95% occurring once; the ten biggest clones make up roughly 0.13%. Sequenced: naive CD4+ T cells sorted from blood. These receptor sequences come from a man aged 18 to 30 in good health. CDR3s include the opening cysteine and the closing phenylalanine or tryptophan. Fields, in order: CDR3 protein, CDR3 DNA, J gene, D gene, clone size, V gene. The D gene is left open where the match is weak. Not all rows give a size; the values are once, few, many and, for expanded clones, a class.

CASTLIETAPYGYTF	TGTGCCAGCACCTTAATCGAAACAGCGCCCTATGGCTACACCTTC	TRBJ1-2	NA	NA	TRBV2
CAGKGGSSTDTQYF	TGTGCCGGCAAAGGGGGTTCTAGCACAGATACGCAGTATTTT	TRBJ2-3	NA	NA	TRBV10-3
CASSLARSGGATGELFF	TGTGCCAGCAGCTTAGCGCGAAGCGGGGGGGCTACCGGGGAGCTGTTTTTT	TRBJ2-2	TRBD2	NA	TRBV7-9
CASTGVGREGQTQYF	TGTGCCAGCACCGGAGTTGGCAGGGAGGGTCAGACCCAGTACTTC	TRBJ2-5	TRBD2	NA	TRBV2
CASSTRQGVEQYF	TGTGCCAGTAGTACCCGACAGGGAGTCGAGCAGTACTTC	TRBJ2-7	TRBD1	once	TRBV19
CASSPQDRFNEQYF	TGTGCCAGCTCACCCCAGGACAGGTTCAACGAGCAGTACTTC	TRBJ2-7	TRBD1	NA	TRBV18
CATGRSYEQYF	TGTGCCACAGGCAGATCCTACGAGCAGTACTTC	TRBJ2-7	NA	NA	TRBV19
CASSHPGNTIYF	TGTGCCAGCAGCCACCCTGGAAACACCATATATTTT	TRBJ1-3	NA	few	TRBV7-2
CASSPKQGTMVTEAFF	TGCGCCAGCAGCCCTAAACAGGGGACAATGGTTACTGAAGCTTTCTTT	TRBJ1-1	TRBD1	NA	TRBV5-1
CASSPDWNYGYTF	TGTGCCAGCAGTCCGGACTGGAACTATGGCTACACCTTC	TRBJ1-2	NA	NA	TRBV6-6
CASSLTGANIQYF	TGTGCCAGCAGCTTGACGGGCGCTAACATTCAGTACTTC	TRBJ2-4	NA	once	TRBV5-6
CASSLDSSGNTIYF	TGCGCCAGCAGCTTGGACAGCTCTGGAAACACCATATATTTT	TRBJ1-3	NA	NA	TRBV5-1
CASSPFWASIRVKNIQYF	TGTGCCAGCTCACCATTCTGGGCTAGCATTCGGGTCAAAAACATTCAGTACTTC	TRBJ2-4	NA	once	TRBV18
CASSVGEDTQYF	TGTGCCAGCAGTGTTGGAGAGGATACGCAGTATTTT	TRBJ2-3	NA	NA	TRBV2
CASSDQGQLNYGYTF	TGTGCCAGCAGCGACCAGGGACAGCTTAACTATGGCTACACCTTC	TRBJ1-2	TRBD1	NA	TRBV7-9
CATSTVYPYEQYF	TGTGCCACTTCGACAGTCTACCCCTACGAGCAGTACTTC	TRBJ2-7	NA	NA	TRBV19
CASSIRQGRERAEKLFF	TGCGCCAGCAGCATACGACAGGGAAGAGAAAGAGCTGAAAAACTGTTTTTT	TRBJ1-4	TRBD1	NA	TRBV5-1
CASSLTGSGYTF	TGCGCCAGCAGCTTGACAGGGAGTGGCTACACCTTC	TRBJ1-2	NA	NA	TRBV5-1
CASSLNRFSYEQYF	TGTGCCAGCAGCTTAAACAGGTTCTCCTACGAGCAGTACTTC	TRBJ2-7	NA	NA	TRBV7-2
CASSLASSGDGYTF	TGTGCCAGCAGTTTAGCGAGTTCGGGTGATGGCTACACCTTC	TRBJ1-2	NA	NA	TRBV28
CASLKAAPGELFF	TGTGCCAGCCTTAAAGCCGCCCCCGGGGAGCTGTTTTTT	TRBJ2-2	NA	NA	TRBV19
CASSPNGGRMNEQFF	TGTGCCAGCAGCCCTAATGGCGGGAGGATGAATGAGCAGTTCTTC	TRBJ2-1	TRBD2	NA	TRBV13
CASSKTVSSGANVLTF	TGTGCCAGCAGCAAGACCGTTTCCTCTGGGGCCAACGTCCTGACTTTC	TRBJ2-6	NA	NA	TRBV7-3